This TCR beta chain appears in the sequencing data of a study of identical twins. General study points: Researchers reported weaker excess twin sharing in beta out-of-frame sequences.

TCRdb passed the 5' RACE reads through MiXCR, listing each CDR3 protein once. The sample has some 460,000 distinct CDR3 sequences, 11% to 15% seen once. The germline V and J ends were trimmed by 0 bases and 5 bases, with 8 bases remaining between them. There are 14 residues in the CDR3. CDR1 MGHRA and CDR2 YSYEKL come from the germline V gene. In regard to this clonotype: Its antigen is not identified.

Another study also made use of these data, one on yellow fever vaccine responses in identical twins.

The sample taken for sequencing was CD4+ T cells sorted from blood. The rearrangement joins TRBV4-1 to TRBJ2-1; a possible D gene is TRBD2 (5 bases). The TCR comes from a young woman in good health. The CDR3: CASSQDWGDNEQFF. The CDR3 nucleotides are TGCGCCAGCAGCCAAGATTGGGGAGACAATGAGCAGTTCTTC.